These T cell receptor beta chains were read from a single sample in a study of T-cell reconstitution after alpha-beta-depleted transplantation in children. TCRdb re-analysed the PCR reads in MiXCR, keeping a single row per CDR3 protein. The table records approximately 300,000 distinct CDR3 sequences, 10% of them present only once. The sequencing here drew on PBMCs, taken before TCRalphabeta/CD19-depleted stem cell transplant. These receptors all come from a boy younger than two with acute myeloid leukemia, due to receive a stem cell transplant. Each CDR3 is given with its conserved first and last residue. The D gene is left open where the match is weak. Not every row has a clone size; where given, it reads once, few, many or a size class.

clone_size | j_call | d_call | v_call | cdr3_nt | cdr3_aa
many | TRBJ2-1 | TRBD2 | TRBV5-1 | TGCGCCAGCAGCATTTCTCTAGCGGGGTTCTCCTACAATGAGCAGTTCTTC | CASSISLAGFSYNEQFF
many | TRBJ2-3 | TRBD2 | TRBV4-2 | TGTGCCAGCAGCCAAGCTCTAGTACTAGCGGGAGCTATCACTAGCACAGATACGCAGTATTTT | CASSQALVLAGAITSTDTQYF
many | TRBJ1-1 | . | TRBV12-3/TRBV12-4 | TGTGCCAGCAGTTCTTCTCCCGGGTCCATCGGGGAAGCTTTCTTT | CASSSSPGSIGEAFF
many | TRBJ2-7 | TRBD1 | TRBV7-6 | TGTGCCAGCAGCTTAGAAGCCGGGACAGGGGACTACGAGCAGTACTTC | CASSLEAGTGDYEQYF
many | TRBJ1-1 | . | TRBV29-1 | TGCAGCGTAGGAAAAGGGGCGAACACTGAAGCTTTCTTT | CSVGKGANTEAFF
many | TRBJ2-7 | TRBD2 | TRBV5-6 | TGTGCCAGCAGTGACGACGCGGGAGGGTACTACGAGCAGTACTTC | CASSDDAGGYYEQYF
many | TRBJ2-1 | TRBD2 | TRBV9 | TGTGCCAGCAGCGTAGATGGGCGGGGGGGGAACAATGAGCAGTTCTTC | CASSVDGRGGNNEQFF
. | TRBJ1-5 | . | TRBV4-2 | TGTGCCAGCAGCTTGGACAGCCATAGCAATCAGCCCCAGCATTTT | CASSLDSHSNQPQHF
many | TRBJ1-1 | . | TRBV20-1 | TGCAGTGCCGCCGGGGAGGGTGAAGCTTTCTTT | CSAAGEGEAFF
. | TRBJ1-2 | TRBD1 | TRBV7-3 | TGTGCCAGCAGCCCGGGACAGCCCACTAACTATGGCTACACCTTC | CASSPGQPTNYGYTF
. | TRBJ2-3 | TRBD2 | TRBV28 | TGTGCCAGCACCCTGTTAATACAGGGGAATAAAGCGGGAGGGCCAGATACGCAGTATTTT | CASTLLIQGNKAGGPDTQYF
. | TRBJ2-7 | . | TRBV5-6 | TGTGCCAGCAGGGAAGAGACACGCGCCTACGAGCAGTACTTC | CASREETRAYEQYF
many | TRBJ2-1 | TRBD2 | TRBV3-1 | TGTGCCAGCAGCCAAGATTGGGAGCGGGGGGCTTTAAGCTCCTACAATGAGCAGTTCTTC | CASSQDWERGALSSYNEQFF
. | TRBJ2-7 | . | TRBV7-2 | TGTGCCAGCAGCTTAGGAGGCAGGAACCCCTACGAGCAGTACTTC | CASSLGGRNPYEQYF
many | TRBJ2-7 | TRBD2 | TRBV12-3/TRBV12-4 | TGTGCCAGCAGTGTACGGACTAGCGGGGGGAACGAGCAGTACTTC | CASSVRTSGGNEQYF
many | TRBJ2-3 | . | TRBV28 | TGTGCCAGCAGTTCCCAGCAGAGCACAGATACGCAGTATTTT | CASSSQQSTDTQYF
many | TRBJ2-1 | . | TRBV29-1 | TGCAGCGTTGAAGCGCTCGACAATGAGCAGTTCTTC | CSVEALDNEQFF
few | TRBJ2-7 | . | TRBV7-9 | TGTGCCAGCAGCCCACCCCGAAAGGGCTACGAGCAGTACTTC | CASSPPRKGYEQYF
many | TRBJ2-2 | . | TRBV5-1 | TGCGCCAGCAGCTTGGTTGGGAACGGGGAGCTGTTTTTT | CASSLVGNGELFF
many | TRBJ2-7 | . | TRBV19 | TGTGCCAGTAGTATATTCGGGGTTCCCTACGAGCAGTACTTC | CASSIFGVPYEQYF
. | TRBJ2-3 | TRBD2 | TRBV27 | TGTGCCAGCAGTTACAGACTAGCGGGAGGGGGAGATACGCAGTATTTT | CASSYRLAGGGDTQYF
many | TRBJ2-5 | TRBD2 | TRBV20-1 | TGCAGTGCTAGCGGTCTAGCGGAAGAGACCCAGTACTTC | CSASGLAEETQYF
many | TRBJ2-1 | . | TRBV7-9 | TGTGCCAGCAGCTTACGGGTAAATGAGCAGTTCTTC | CASSLRVNEQFF
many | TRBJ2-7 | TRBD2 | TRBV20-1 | TGCAGTGCTAGAGACCTACTAGCGGGGGGGCCCGAGCAGTACTTC | CSARDLLAGGPEQYF
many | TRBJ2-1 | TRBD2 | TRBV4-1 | TGCGCCAGCAGCCAAGAAGAGTATGCTAGCGGGAGGATAGGGGGCAATGAGCAGTTCTTC | CASSQEEYASGRIGGNEQFF
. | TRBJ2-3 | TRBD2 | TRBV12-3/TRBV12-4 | TGTACCAGCAGTTCCACTAGCGGGGTACGTGCTAGCACAGATACGCAGTATTTT | CTSSSTSGVRASTDTQYF
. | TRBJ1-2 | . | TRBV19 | TGTGCCAGTAGTGCCACCAGGGGAGGAGGCTACACCTTC | CASSATRGGGYTF
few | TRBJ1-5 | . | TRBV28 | TGTGCCAGCAGTTTGTGGCAGGCCGATCAGCCCCAGCATTTT | CASSLWQADQPQHF
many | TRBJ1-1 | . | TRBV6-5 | TGTGCCAGCAGTTACTCCCCCTCCTTGAACACTGAAGCTTTCTTT | CASSYSPSLNTEAFF
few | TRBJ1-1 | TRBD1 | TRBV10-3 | TGTGCCATCACCCGGTCCGGGACAGGGGCTCCCACTGAAGCTTTCTTT | CAITRSGTGAPTEAFF
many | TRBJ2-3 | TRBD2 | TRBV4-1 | TGCGCCAGCAGCCAAGATAAAGCGGGGGGATCAGGCGAAGATACGCAGTATTTT | CASSQDKAGGSGEDTQYF
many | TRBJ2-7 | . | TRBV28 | TGTGCCAGCAGTTTCTTTGACCGGGAAGCATACGAGCAGTACTTC | CASSFFDREAYEQYF